The sequence of this T cell receptor (beta chain) was determined in a study of radiation and T cells in renal cell carcinoma. Method: immunoSEQ multiplex PCR; TCRdb's copy keeps in-frame clones and lacks some. The table has more than 15,000 clones, roughly three fifths seen once. Described treatment: treatment-naive control, cytoreductive nephrectomy. CDR3 length: 14 residues. Germline V gene data show CDR1 as SNHLY and CDR2 as FYNNEI. Trimming left V 6 bases short and J 0 bases short, with 11 bases between. The sequences come from tumor tissue, collected from a patient whose treatment was nephrectomy without radiotherapy. The sequence derives from a man aged 50 or older with renal cell carcinoma. V gene TRBV2 combines with J gene TRBJ1-1; D may be TRBD1 (5 bases). CDR3 amino acids: CASSDSRLNTEAFF. The DNA of the CDR3 is TGTGCCAGCAGCGACAGCCGCTTGAACACTGAAGCTTTCTTT.